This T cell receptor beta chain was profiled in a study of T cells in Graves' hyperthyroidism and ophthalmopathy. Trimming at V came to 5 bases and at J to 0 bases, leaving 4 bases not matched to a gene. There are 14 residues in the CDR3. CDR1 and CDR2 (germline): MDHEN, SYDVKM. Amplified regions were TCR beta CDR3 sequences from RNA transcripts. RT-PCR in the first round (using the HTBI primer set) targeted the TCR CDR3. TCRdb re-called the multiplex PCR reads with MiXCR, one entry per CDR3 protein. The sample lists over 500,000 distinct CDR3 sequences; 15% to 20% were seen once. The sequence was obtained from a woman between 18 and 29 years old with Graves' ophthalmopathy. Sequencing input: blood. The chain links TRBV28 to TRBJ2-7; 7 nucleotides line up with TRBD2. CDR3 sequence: CASSPLAVSYEQYF. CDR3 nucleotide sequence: TGTGCCAGCAGTCCGCTAGCGGTCTCCTACGAGCAGTACTTC.